This T cell receptor (beta chain) was recorded in a study of a mutant IDH1 vaccine in newly diagnosed glioma. Overall study context: Earlier care involved radiotherapy, temozolomide, or both, and the majority received both. Visit V12 was at week 35; visit V13 was at week 47.

Documented time point: week 35, safety follow-up. Every vaccine dose comprised 300 ug of mutant IDH1 20-mer peptide plus topical imiquimod. The assay was immunoSEQ multiplex PCR, and TCRdb's table has in-frame clones only and misses some. The sample carries 34,000 or so clones, about four fifths recorded once. In this sample, this clone turned up once. Its antigen remains unknown. CDR3 length: 14 amino acids. Trimming took 7 bases from V and 6 from J; bases not matched to a gene: 7. Germline CDR1 and CDR2: ENHRY and SYGVKD. The chain carries TRBV10-3 and TRBJ2-7; 12 nucleotides agree with TRBD1. The material was PBMCs, obtained from a glioma patient whose treatment included an IDH1 peptide vaccine. The receptor's source is a young man with glioma. The DNA for the CDR3 is TGTGCCATCAATGACCGGGACAGGGGGCTCGAGCAGTACTTC. Translated: CAINDRDRGLEQYF.